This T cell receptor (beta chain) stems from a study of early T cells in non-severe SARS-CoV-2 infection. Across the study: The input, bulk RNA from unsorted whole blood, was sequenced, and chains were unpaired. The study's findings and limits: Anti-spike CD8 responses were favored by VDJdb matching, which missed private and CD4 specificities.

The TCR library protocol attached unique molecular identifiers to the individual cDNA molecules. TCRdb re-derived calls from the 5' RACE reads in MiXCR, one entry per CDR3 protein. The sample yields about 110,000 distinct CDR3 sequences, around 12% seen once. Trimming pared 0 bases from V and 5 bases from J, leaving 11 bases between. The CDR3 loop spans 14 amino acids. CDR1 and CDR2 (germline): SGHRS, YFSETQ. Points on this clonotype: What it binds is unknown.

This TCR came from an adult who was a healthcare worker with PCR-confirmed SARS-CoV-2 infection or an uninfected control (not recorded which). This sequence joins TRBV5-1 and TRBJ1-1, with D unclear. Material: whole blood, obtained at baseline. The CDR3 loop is CASSLGSLGTEAFF. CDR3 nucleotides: TGCGCCAGCAGCTTGGGCTCACTGGGAACTGAAGCTTTCTTT.